These 29 T cell receptor beta chains originate from one sample sequenced in a study of tumor and adjacent non-tumor tissue in lung cancer. TCRbeta libraries were built with three rounds of nested PCR, modified from ARM-PCR. TCRdb reprocessed the multiplex PCR reads via MiXCR and lists one record per CDR3 protein. This table has 120,000 to 150,000 distinct CDR3 sequences, around 65% appearing once. No cell sorting was done before RNA was extracted from the tissue. The sequencing sample was made of lung tumor tissue. These TCRs come from a man aged 55-75 years with small cell lung cancer.

V is TRBV12-3 or TRBV12-4 and J is TRBJ2-2, with TRBD2 matching 7 bases. CDR3 length: 16 residues. After removal of 6 bases from V and 7 bases from J, the junction contained 14 bases not matched to a gene. The chain's CDR3 is CASSSETSQGGGELFF. CDR3 nucleotide sequence: TGTGCCAGCAGCTCCGAGACTAGCCAAGGTGGCGGGGAGCTGTTTTTT.

About this clonotype itself: No conserved phenylalanine or tryptophan is present at the end of the CDR3, so a read error is the likely explanation. The CDR3 region has the DNA TGCAGTGCTAGAGGGTGGCTGAACACTGAAGCTTTCATT. It is translated as CSARGWLNTEAFI. The V and J genes are TRBV20-1 and TRBJ1-1; D is unclear. The germline gives CDR1 DFQATT, CDR2 SNEGSKA (reference sequence). The CDR3 sequence is 13 residues long. V was shortened by 1 base and J by 0 bases, with 6 bases between the two germline ends.

A word on this clonotype: A clone one base away is much larger, so this may be a read error. The J gene is TRBJ2-3, the V gene TRBV11-2; a possible D gene is TRBD2 (5 bases). The V gene lost 4 bases and the J gene lost 11 bases, with 13 bases spanning the gap. This CDR3 has 12 amino acids. Germline loops: CDR1 SGHAT, CDR2 FQNNGV. CDR3 region: CASSSAANMQYF. In DNA form, the CDR3 reads TGTGCCAGCAGCTCAGCGGCAAATATGCAGTATTTT.

On this clonotype: The CDR3 carries no conserved terminal phenylalanine or tryptophan, so it likely arises from a read error. J is TRBJ1-1 and V is TRBV6-5; the D is unclear. The germline V gene encodes CDR1 MNHEY and CDR2 SVGAGI. V lost 5 bases and J 11 bases, leaving 15 bases between the germline ends. The CDR3 spans 12 residues. The CDR3 loop is CASSNGHIWAFI. In DNA, the CDR3 is TGTGCCAGCAGTAACGGGCATATCTGGGCTTTCATT.

This clonotype was recorded at least ten times. The V gene is TRBV29-1, the J gene TRBJ1-2; 7 bases are a match to TRBD1. V dropped 7 bases and J dropped 3; count of bases not matched to a gene: 5. The CDR3 spans 12 residues. The V gene's germline CDR1 is SQVTM and CDR2 ANQGSEA. CDR3 DNA sequence: TGCAGCGGTGCAGGGGGGGACTATGGCTACACCTTC. It translates to CSGAGGDYGYTF.

Concerning this clonotype itself: A read error may produce the germline difference seen at one junction end. The gene calls are TRBV20-1 and TRBJ2-1; 9 bases are a match to TRBD2. This CDR3 is 14 amino acids long. Germline loops: CDR1 DFQATT, CDR2 SNEGSKA (reference sequence). CDR3 sequence reads: CSASGGTSPPERFF. CDR3 bases: TGCAGTGCTAGTGGTGGGACTAGCCCTCCCGAGCGGTTCTTC.

CDR3 amino acids: CASTRDPRWDTQYF. Written as DNA, the CDR3 is TGTGCCAGCACTCGGGACCCCAGGTGGGATACGCAGTATTTT. The gene calls are TRBV28 and TRBJ2-3; D may match TRBD1 or TRBD2 (5 bases each). The CDR3 contains 14 residues. Germline CDR1 is MDHEN and CDR2 is SYDVKM. V lost 7 bases and J 6 bases, leaving 17 bases between the germline ends. The full variable domain, in which reference TRBV28 and TRBJ2-3 provide the parts outside the CDR3, is DVKVTQSSRYLVKRTGEKVFLECVQDMDHENMFWYRQDPGLGLRLIYFSYDVKMKEKGDIPEGYSVSREKKERFSLILESASTNQTSMYLCASTRDPRWDTQYFGPGTRLTVL.

This chain uses TRBV24-1 with TRBJ1-5, with a weak D call TRBD1 (5 bases). Trimming shortened V by 6 bases and J by 6 bases, and 11 bases separated the two germline ends. The CDR3 totals 13 residues. Germline V gene lookup returns CDR1 KGHDR and CDR2 SFDVKD. The CDR3 is CATSHGAGQPQHF. The CDR3 nucleotides read TGTGCCACCAGTCACGGGGCTGGTCAGCCCCAGCATTTT.

As for this clonotype: At one boundary the junction diverges from the germline segment, which might be a read error. The chain has TRBV4-1 and TRBJ2-1; no clear D gene. This CDR3 has 13 residues. Germline assignment: CDR1 MGHRA and CDR2 YSYEKL. The CDR3 loop reads CTSSQGMSEEQFF. CDR3 DNA: TGCACCAGCAGCCAAGGAATGTCTGAGGAGCAGTTCTTC.

The rearrangement uses TRBV12-3 or TRBV12-4 and TRBJ2-5, with D possibly being TRBD1 (5 bases). Trimming removed 8 bases at V and 2 bases at J, with 15 bases between. The CDR3 contains 14 residues. DNA for the CDR3: TGTGCCAGCGGGGATTTAGGGGTACAAGAGACCCAGTACTTC. It specifies CASGDLGVQETQYF.

As regards this clonotype: The conserved closing phenylalanine or tryptophan is absent in this CDR3, likely reflecting a read error. This chain joins TRBV6-1 and TRBJ2-1, with D maybe TRBD2 (5 bases). V was pared by 2 bases and J by 6 bases, with 14 bases between. Germline lookup yields CDR1 MNHNS and CDR2 SASEGT. The CDR3 runs to 15 residues. The CDR3 is CASSEPSGNFNEQFL. CDR3 bases: TGTGCCAGCAGTGAACCCTCCGGGAATTTCAATGAGCAGTTCTTA.

For this clonotype: Compared with germline, one end of the junction differs, possibly owing to a read error. The chain uses TRBV5-4 and TRBJ1-1; perhaps TRBD1 as D (5 bases). Germline CDR1 is SGHNT and CDR2 is YYREEE (reference sequence). CDR3 length equals 14 residues. The CDR3 nucleotides read TGTGCCAGCAGCTTGGAGCAGGGTATCACTGAAACTTTCTTT. It specifies CASSLEQGITETFF.

This clonotype was counted between two and nine times. The V call is TRBV28, the J call TRBJ2-1; D perhaps matches TRBD2 (6 bases). V was cut by 5 bases and J by 5 bases, with 16 bases left in between. The CDR3 contains 15 residues. In germline, CDR1 is MDHEN, CDR2 SYDVKM. CDR3 nucleotide sequence: TGTGCCAGCAGTCTGGCCGGGACTCGTGACAATGAGCAGTTCTTC. It translates to CASSLAGTRDNEQFF.

In the case of this clonotype: Since the CDR3 does not end with the conserved phenylalanine or tryptophan, this likely comes from a read error. No DNA is shown, since the ends of the CDR3 on it are uncertain; the CDR3 is the one TCRdb lists. The J gene is TRBJ2-2, the V gene TRBV24-1. The CDR3 is 13 amino acids long, termini counted. In germline, CDR1 is KGHDR, CDR2 SFDVKD. CDR3 protein: CATSVPDTGELFL.

This clonotype turned up a few times. The V and J genes are TRBV20-1 and TRBJ1-5; 7 bases fit TRBD1. The V gene end was trimmed by 5 bases and the J gene end by 5 bases; junction bases not matched to a gene: 6. The CDR3 runs to 13 residues. In germline, CDR1 is DFQATT, CDR2 SNEGSKA (reference sequence). The CDR3 loop reads CSARTGTDQPQHF. For the CDR3, the DNA is TGCAGTGCTCGGACAGGAACCGATCAGCCCCAGCATTTT.

Turning to this clonotype: The CDR3 ends on some other residue instead of the conserved phenylalanine or tryptophan, so this is likely a read error. V gene TRBV5-6 combines with J gene TRBJ1-1, with D hard to call. The CDR3 loop spans 12 amino acids. The germline CDR1 and CDR2 sequences are SGHDT and YYEEEE. V lost 10 bases and J lost 7, with 17 bases in between. The CDR3 DNA sequence: TGTGCCTACAGCAGCTTAGGGTTTGAAGCTTTCTCT. It translates to CAYSSLGFEAFS.

This sequence joins TRBV29-1 and TRBJ2-7; no definite D call. Germline V gene lookup returns CDR1 SQVTM and CDR2 ANQGSEA. Trimming shortened V by 4 bases and J by 3 bases, and 22 bases separated the two germline ends. This CDR3 has 16 residues. The CDR3 DNA is TGCAGCGTTGGGCTGTGTGGCCGATCCCCTGTCTACGAGCAGTACGTC. Protein product: CSVGLCGRSPVYEQYV.

In regard to this clonotype: A single base separates this from a much larger clone, so it may be a read error. The chain has TRBV20-1 and TRBJ1-2; 9 bases map to TRBD1. Germline V gene data show CDR1 as DFQATT and CDR2 as SNEGSKA (reference sequence). The CDR3 is 15 residues long. The CDR3 nucleotides are TGCAGTGCTAGGGACCCGGGACAGGGTTCCCGTGGCTACATCTTC. It yields the protein CSARDPGQGSRGYIF.

On this clonotype itself: One junction end does not reproduce the germline sequence, and a read error may be involved. The chain links TRBV28 to TRBJ1-5, with D possibly TRBD1 on 5 matching bases. The CDR3 is 14 residues long. The germline CDR1 and CDR2 sequences are MDHEN and SYDVKM. CDR3 in DNA: TGTGCCAGCAGTTTAAGGAAGGGGAATCAGTCCCAGCATTTT. It is translated as CASSLRKGNQSQHF.

V usage is TRBV29-1 and J usage is TRBJ2-5, with no clear D. The length of the CDR3 is 12 residues. Per germline, CDR1 SQVTM and CDR2 ANQGSEA. Trimming shortened V by 4 bases and J by 5 bases, and 11 bases separated the two germline ends. This chain's CDR3 is CSVATRLETQYF. CDR3 bases: TGCAGCGTTGCGACCCGATTGGAGACCCAGTACTTC.

There are a few counts of this clonotype. J is TRBJ1-1 and V is TRBV30; 8 bases map to TRBD1. This CDR3 spans 15 amino acids. Germline V gene lookup returns CDR1 GTSNPN and CDR2 SVGIG (reference sequence). V was pared by 1 base and J by 2 bases, with 6 bases of the junction left unmatched. The CDR3 region has the DNA TGTGCCTGGAGTGGAAACAGGGGGATTAACACTGAAGCTTTCTTT. Its translation: CAWSGNRGINTEAFF.

In the case of this clonotype: This is likely a read error, given that the CDR3 carries no conserved phenylalanine or tryptophan at its end. The DNA is left out, because the CDR3 cannot be placed on it with certainty; the CDR3 is given as TCRdb lists it. The V call is TRBV20-1, the J call TRBJ2-2. The CDR3 contains 13 residues when both ends are counted. The germline gives CDR1 DFQATT, CDR2 SNEGSKA (reference sequence). The CDR3 region is CSAAGSNTGELFL.

Details on this clonotype: At one end the junction does not follow the germline gene, possibly because of a read error. The chain uses TRBV10-3 and TRBJ2-2, with TRBD2 matching 8 bases. This CDR3 is 14 amino acids long. CDR1 and CDR2 from the germline V gene are ENHRY and SYGVKD. CDR3 nucleotide sequence: TGTGCCATCAGCTCGGGAGGGAACACCGGGGAGCTATCTTTT. The encoded protein is CAISSGGNTGELSF.

Worth noting for this clonotype: The junction departs from germline at one end; a sequencing error may be responsible. The rearrangement joins TRBV27 to TRBJ1-5; D not certain. CDR3 length: 14 residues. Per germline, CDR1 MNHEY and CDR2 SMNVEV (reference sequence). Here the CDR3 reads CASSRIGNYQPKHF. CDR3 DNA: TGTGCCAGCAGCCGGATAGGGAACTATCAGCCCAAGCATTTT.

The chain has TRBV5-1 and TRBJ2-4; either TRBD1 or TRBD2 may fit D (5 bases each). CDR3 size: 16 residues. Between the trimmed V and J ends, which lost 3 bases and 4 bases, there was a span of 17 bases. CDR1 and CDR2 (germline): SGHRS, YFSETQ. The CDR3 region has the DNA TGCGCCAGCAGCTCCGGGACGAGGGACCCTAAAAACATTCAGTACTTC. Translated, it gives CASSSGTRDPKNIQYF.

This rearrangement joins TRBV20-1 to TRBJ2-2, with 7 positions matching TRBD2. With V trimmed by 1 base and J by 17 bases, 28 bases remained unmatched. Germline V gives CDR1 DFQATT, CDR2 SNEGSKA (reference sequence). The CDR3 runs to 18 residues. CDR3 nucleotide sequence: TGCAGTGCTAGAGTGCCTAGCGGACTAAAAGGGAACACCGGGGTGCTCTTTTTT. Residues: CSARVPSGLKGNTGVLFF.

Concerning this clonotype: A clone one base away is much larger, so this may be a read error. Here the CDR3 omits its conserved ending phenylalanine or tryptophan, so a read error is the likely source. The chain carries TRBV11-2 and TRBJ2-5, with D perhaps given as TRBD1 or TRBD2 (5 bases each). V lost 5 bases and J 7 bases, leaving 14 bases between the germline ends. This CDR3 contains 13 residues. Germline CDR1 reads SGHAT; CDR2 reads FQNNGV. The CDR3 is CASSEGWGGTQYL. In DNA form, the CDR3 reads TGTGCCAGCAGCGAGGGGTGGGGTGGGACCCAGTACCTC.

Turning to this clonotype: A read error may explain this, as a much larger clone is one base away. The chain uses TRBV6-2 or TRBV6-3 and TRBJ2-1; 15 bases match TRBD2. The DNA matches TRBJ2-7 better at its end, which makes the J call doubtful. From germline, CDR1 is MNHEY and CDR2 SVGEGT. This CDR3 comprises 13 residues. CDR3 bases: TGTGCCAGCGGACTAGCGGGAGGGCGTGAGCAGTACTTC. Amino acid sequence: CASGLAGGREQYF.

Only a few counts were recorded for this clonotype. The chain joins TRBV5-4 to TRBJ2-3; 8 bases match TRBD1. Trimming removed 5 bases from V and 6 bases from J; junction bases left unmatched: 11. Germline V CDR1 and CDR2: SGHNT, YYREEE (reference sequence). This CDR3 has 15 residues. The CDR3 bases are TGTGCCAGCAGGCCAGGGACAGGCGACTATGATACGCAGTATTTT. Translation gives CASRPGTGDYDTQYF.